This entry is about one T cell receptor (beta chain). Its antigen is not known. TCRdb independently ran MiXCR on the 5' RACE reads; one entry per CDR3 protein. The repertoire holds about 190,000 distinct CDR3 sequences, with around 16% as singletons. This entry comes from a study of T-cell memory formation after mild COVID-19. Study conclusions and caveats: Nothing showed for sure that second-wave clones peaking on day 37 were SARS-CoV-2 specific. Some clones that responded turned up in pre-infection memory, which suggests that cross-reactive memory joined in.

V lost 3 bases and J lost 10, with 24 bases in between. CDR3 length: 16 amino acids. This clonotype was sampled from an adult woman who had mild COVID-19 (a few samples of this study predate the infection). Cell type and time point are not known. The sample was PBMCs or a T cell subset sorted from them (not recorded which). The chain recombines TRBV12-3 or TRBV12-4 with TRBJ1-1; the D gene is possibly TRBD1 (5 bases). The CDR3 nucleotides read TGTGCCAGCAGTTTCGGGGGTAGCATGGGAAATGGTGGAGCTTTCTTT. This translates into CASSFGGSMGNGGAFF.